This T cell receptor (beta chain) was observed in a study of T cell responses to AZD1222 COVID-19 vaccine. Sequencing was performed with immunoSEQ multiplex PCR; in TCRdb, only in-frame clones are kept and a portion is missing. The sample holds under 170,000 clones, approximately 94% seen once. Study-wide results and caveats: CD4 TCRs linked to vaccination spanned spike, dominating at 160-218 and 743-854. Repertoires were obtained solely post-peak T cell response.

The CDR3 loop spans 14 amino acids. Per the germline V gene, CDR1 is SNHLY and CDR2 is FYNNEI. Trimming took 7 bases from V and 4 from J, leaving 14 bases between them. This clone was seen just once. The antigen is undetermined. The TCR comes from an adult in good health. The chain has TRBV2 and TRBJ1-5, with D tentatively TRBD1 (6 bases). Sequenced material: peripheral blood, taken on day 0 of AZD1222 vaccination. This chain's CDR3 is CASTRGLGNQPQHF. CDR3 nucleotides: TGTGCCAGCACCAGGGGATTGGGAAATCAGCCCCAGCATTTT.